The 27 T cell receptor beta chains below come from one sample, sequenced in a study of T-cell reconstitution after alpha-beta-depleted transplantation in children. Unique molecular identifiers featured in how the TCRbeta library was prepared. MiXCR, applied by TCRdb to the PCR reads, yields one record per CDR3 protein. This repertoire shows over 400,000 distinct CDR3 sequences, roughly an eighth found once; its top ten account for less than 6.5%. The specimen comprised PBMCs from the stem cell graft donor, sampled from the stem cell graft. These receptors were taken from a human donor who donated a stem cell graft to a child with combined immunodeficiency.

The chain recombines TRBV24-1 with TRBJ1-6; D not resolved. This CDR3 has 14 amino acids. Trimming shortened V by 4 bases and J by 6 bases, and 9 bases separated the two germline ends. Germline V gives CDR1 KGHDR, CDR2 SFDVKD. The CDR3 loop reads CATSETAVNSPLHF. DNA of the CDR3: TGTGCCACCAGTGAGACCGCGGTTAATTCACCCCTCCACTTT.

The CDR3 region has the DNA TGTGCCAGTAGTATTGGGACAGTTCACTTGGAGACCCAGTACTTC. It is translated as CASSIGTVHLETQYF. The V and J genes are TRBV19 and TRBJ2-5; the match to TRBD1 covers 7 bases. Losses at the gene ends were 3 bases for V and 5 bases for J; bases not matched to a gene: 9. CDR3 length: 15 residues. Germline V gives CDR1 LNHDA, CDR2 SQIVND (reference sequence).

This chain joins TRBV7-9 and TRBJ2-3, with 7 nucleotides matching TRBD1. V lost 2 bases and J lost 2; bases outside the gene matches: 4. This CDR3 contains 15 residues. CDR1 SEHNR and CDR2 FQNEAQ come from the germline V gene (reference sequence). Written as DNA, the CDR3 is TGTGCCAGCAGCTTAACAGGGGATTTCACAGATACGCAGTATTTT. Translation: CASSLTGDFTDTQYF.

This clonotype was found a few times. The rearrangement links TRBV28 to TRBJ2-7; D unclear. The CDR3 has 15 amino acids. Germline V gene lookup returns CDR1 MDHEN and CDR2 SYDVKM. The V and J ends lost 6 bases and 0 bases respectively, with 15 bases between them. The CDR3 bases are TGTGCCAGCAGCCCTCGCGTGGTTCGCTCCTACGAGCAGTACTTC. Translated, it gives CASSPRVVRSYEQYF.

This clonotype was counted at least ten times. The chain is built from TRBV12-3 or TRBV12-4 and TRBJ1-4; D uncertain. Trimming took 3 bases from V and 7 from J, leaving 9 bases between them. There are 13 residues in the CDR3. The CDR3 protein is CASSFAAREKLFF. The CDR3 DNA reads as TGTGCCAGCAGTTTCGCGGCACGTGAAAAACTGTTTTTT.

A few counts support this clonotype. The genes are TRBV27 and TRBJ2-7; 9 positions match TRBD1. The CDR3 extends over 14 amino acids. With 8 bases clipped from V and 1 base from J, the junction kept 6 bases outside the gene matches. Germline assignment: CDR1 MNHEY and CDR2 SMNVEV (reference sequence). Here the CDR3 DNA reads TGTGCCAGCCGTAGGGGGACAGGGTCCTACGAGCAGTACTTC. Residues: CASRRGTGSYEQYF.

This clonotype has at least ten counts. The chain has TRBV7-9 and TRBJ1-1, with D uncertain. The V gene's germline CDR1 is SEHNR and CDR2 FQNEAQ (reference sequence). The CDR3 sequence is 14 residues long. The V gene lost 3 bases and the J gene lost 6 bases, with 14 bases spanning the gap. CDR3: CASSLGGISAEAFF. CDR3 DNA: TGTGCCAGCAGCTTGGGAGGGATTTCGGCTGAAGCTTTCTTT.

Ten or more counts support this clonotype. The chain recombines TRBV12-3 or TRBV12-4 with TRBJ1-1, with no clear D. V was cut by 8 bases and J by 4 bases, with 11 bases left in between. The CDR3 spans 12 residues. The DNA for the CDR3 is TGTGCCAGCTGGAGGATGGGCACTGAAGCTTTCTTT. This translates into CASWRMGTEAFF.

This clonotype was counted many times. This chain connects TRBV12-5 to TRBJ2-3, with D tentatively TRBD2 (6 bases). Germline V gene sequence: CDR1 LGHNT, CDR2 FRNRAP. The ends were cut back, 6 bases at V and 0 bases at J, with 13 bases in the middle. The CDR3 covers 15 residues. CDR3 DNA sequence: TGTGCTAGTGGGACGGGGGAGACTAGCACAGATACGCAGTATTTT. Its translation: CASGTGETSTDTQYF.

This clonotype was counted ten times or more. The chain carries TRBV29-1 and TRBJ1-2; 8 nucleotides align to TRBD1. V lost 4 bases, J lost 3 bases, and 4 bases stayed unmatched. CDR1 is SQVTM and CDR2 is ANQGSEA in the germline V gene. The length of the CDR3 is 13 residues. DNA of the CDR3: TGCAGCGTTGGTTTGGGACAGGACTATGGCTACACCTTC. This codes for CSVGLGQDYGYTF.

This sequence joins TRBV27 and TRBJ1-5; D not resolved. V lost 6 bases and J 6 bases, leaving 12 bases between the germline ends. CDR3 length equals 13 residues. CDR1 is MNHEY and CDR2 is SMNVEV in the germline V gene (reference sequence). CDR3 in amino acids: CASRVSWVQPQHF. The CDR3 nucleotides are TGTGCCAGCAGAGTGTCCTGGGTTCAGCCCCAGCATTTT.

This sequence joins TRBV7-2 and TRBJ2-5; TRBD2 aligns across 13 bases. The CDR3 length is 16 residues. The V gene end was trimmed by 6 bases and the J gene end by 2 bases; junction bases not matched to a gene: 6. Germline values: CDR1 SGHTA, CDR2 FQGNSA. CDR3: CASRVTSGGGQETQYF. CDR3 bases: TGTGCCAGCAGGGTTACTAGCGGGGGGGGGCAAGAGACCCAGTACTTC.

This clonotype occurred many times. This chain links TRBV12-3 or TRBV12-4 with TRBJ1-5, with D tentatively TRBD1 (6 bases). Trimming pared 3 bases from V and 5 bases from J, leaving 11 bases between. CDR3 length: 14 amino acids. The CDR3 reads CASSFSRGYQPQHF. The CDR3 bases are TGTGCCAGCAGTTTCTCCAGGGGATATCAGCCCCAGCATTTT.

The chain links TRBV9 to TRBJ1-6, with a tentative D call TRBD1 (5 bases). The CDR3 is 14 residues long. Germline CDR1 and CDR2: SGDLS and YYNGEE. Trimming took off 0 bases at V and 13 bases at J, with 14 bases between the two ends. CDR3 sequence reads: CASSVGDPASPLHF. DNA of the CDR3: TGTGCCAGCAGCGTAGGGGACCCGGCTTCCCCCCTCCACTTT.

This clonotype came up many times. This chain uses TRBV27 with TRBJ2-3; 10 bases are a match to TRBD2. Unmatched junction bases numbered 4, after V lost 7 bases and J lost 3 bases. CDR1 and CDR2 (germline): MNHEY, SMNVEV (reference sequence). There are 14 residues in the CDR3. The CDR3 is CASTSLAGTDTQYF. The CDR3 DNA is TGTGCCAGCACCTCACTAGCGGGAACAGATACGCAGTATTTT.

Ten or more counts support this clonotype. The chain combines TRBV28 with TRBJ2-7; TRBD1 matches at 7 bases. Germline values: CDR1 MDHEN, CDR2 SYDVKM. The junction had 6 bases not matched to a gene; V was cut back by 6 bases and J by 4 bases. The CDR3 has 13 residues. In DNA form, the CDR3 reads TGTGCCAGCAGGCCGACAGGGTTATACGAGCAGTACTTC. The encoded protein is CASRPTGLYEQYF.

V usage is TRBV5-1 and J usage is TRBJ2-3; the match to TRBD2 covers 11 bases. From germline, CDR1 is SGHRS and CDR2 YFSETQ. V lost 1 base, J lost 4 bases, and 8 bases stayed unmatched. The CDR3 has 17 residues. The CDR3 protein is CASSLFSGGAVADTQYF. Written as DNA, the CDR3 is TGCGCCAGCAGCTTGTTTAGCGGGGGGGCCGTAGCAGATACGCAGTATTTT.

There are a few counts of this clonotype. This chain uses TRBV9 with TRBJ2-2, with TRBD2 identical over 11 bases. Germline V CDR1 and CDR2: SGDLS, YYNGEE. J gave up 3 bases and V 4 bases, and 8 bases lay outside the gene matches. The CDR3 extends over 17 amino acids. CDR3 region: CASSSYLAGGDTGELFF. In DNA form, the CDR3 reads TGTGCCAGCAGCTCCTATTTAGCGGGAGGGGACACCGGGGAGCTGTTTTTT.

The sample holds many counts of this clonotype. The chain recombines TRBV12-3 or TRBV12-4 with TRBJ1-6; no clear D gene. V dropped 6 bases and J dropped 6 bases, with 6 bases sitting between them. This CDR3 spans 12 amino acids. For the CDR3, the DNA is TGTGCCAGCAGGGGCACTAATTCACCCCTCCACTTT. It is translated as CASRGTNSPLHF.

The table lists this clonotype with a few counts. This rearrangement joins TRBV11-3 to TRBJ2-7; 9 bases line up with TRBD2. The V and J ends lost 5 bases and 0 bases, in that order; junction bases with no gene match: 11. The CDR3 sequence is 17 residues long. Germline CDR1 is SGHNT and CDR2 is YENEEA. CDR3 coding DNA: TGTGCCAGCAGCCCAAAGGCGGCTAGCGGGGCCTCCTACGAGCAGTACTTC. The encoded protein is CASSPKAASGASYEQYF.

The CDR3 spells CASSIQQRTYNEQFF. The DNA of the CDR3 is TGTGCCAGTAGTATTCAACAGCGGACCTACAATGAGCAGTTCTTC. The rearrangement uses TRBV19 and TRBJ2-1; D perhaps matches TRBD2 (5 bases). There are 15 residues in the CDR3. The V and J ends lost 3 bases and 2 bases respectively, with 11 bases between them. Germline V gene data show CDR1 as LNHDA and CDR2 as SQIVND (reference sequence).

This clonotype occurred many times. The chain links TRBV12-3 or TRBV12-4 to TRBJ2-7, with TRBD2 matching 11 bases. With V trimmed by 6 bases and J by 1 base, 5 bases remained unmatched. The CDR3 has 15 residues. The CDR3 nucleotides read TGTGCCAGCAGCCAGACTAGCGGGACTTCCTACGAGCAGTACTTC. Protein: CASSQTSGTSYEQYF.

This clonotype came up a few times. CDR3 in amino acids: CASSQTRGDEKLFF. The DNA of the CDR3 is TGCGCCAGCAGCCAAACTAGGGGTGATGAAAAACTGTTTTTT. The gene calls are TRBV4-3 and TRBJ1-4; a possible D gene is TRBD1 (5 bases). CDR1 and CDR2 (germline): LGHNA, YSLEER. The V gene lost 2 bases and the J gene lost 6 bases, with 10 bases spanning the gap. This CDR3 spans 14 amino acids.

This clonotype showed up just a few times. The chain joins TRBV7-2 to TRBJ2-3; possible D gene TRBD1, 7 bases. V lost 4 bases and J 11 bases, leaving 16 bases between the germline ends. The CDR3 length is 13 residues. The germline CDR1 and CDR2 sequences are SGHTA and FQGNSA. CDR3 bases: TGTGCCAGCAGCTATAGACCCCAGGGGGGGCAGTATTTT. Protein sequence: CASSYRPQGGQYF.

This clonotype showed up just a few times. The CDR3 nucleotides read TGTGCCAGCAGTCCCACCCGGGACAGAGACTACGAGCAGTACTTC. It codes for CASSPTRDRDYEQYF. The rearrangement links TRBV25-1 to TRBJ2-7; 7 bases fit TRBD1. This CDR3 has 15 residues. Trimming took 5 bases from V and 3 from J; bases not matched to a gene: 10. CDR1 is MGHDK and CDR2 is SYGVNS in the germline V gene.

This clonotype was observed a handful of times. The genes are TRBV5-1 and TRBJ2-3, with 13 positions matching TRBD2. Germline CDR1 reads SGHRS; CDR2 reads YFSETQ. The CDR3 is 14 residues long. Trimming cost V 7 bases and J 6 bases; bases outside gene matches: 5. CDR3 nucleotide sequence: TGCGCCAGCCGGGGACTAGCGGGGTCTGATACGCAGTATTTT. It specifies CASRGLAGSDTQYF.

In this sample, this clonotype turned up many times. The chain uses TRBV25-1 and TRBJ2-3; possible D gene TRBD2, 7 bases. The CDR3 covers 16 residues. Germline V gene sequence: CDR1 MGHDK, CDR2 SYGVNS. Trimming took 1 base from V and 0 from J, leaving 11 bases between them. The CDR3 region has the DNA TGTGCCAGCAGTGAATGGGGGGGGCTGAGCACAGATACGCAGTATTTT. Its translation is CASSEWGGLSTDTQYF.